This T cell receptor (beta chain) is from a study of cytomegalovirus exposure and HLA in healthy donors. The primer mix had 60 Vbeta and 13 Jbeta primers. TCRdb's table, derived via immunoSEQ multiplex PCR, lists solely in-frame clones and lacks some. The data show 120,000 to 150,000 clones, around three quarters seen once. Germline V gene lookup returns CDR1 SGHDT and CDR2 YYEEEE. The CDR3 totals 14 residues. Points from the study as a whole: According to an earlier analysis, most TCR beta V segments yielded productive rearrangements about 90% or about 30% of the time. In terms of immune exposure information, only CMV serostatus was available.

To note about this clone: Its antigen is not identified.

The sequenced sample consisted of PBMCs. The sequence was collected from a woman aged 40 to 49 in good health and CMV-seropositive. The chain has TRBV5-6 and TRBJ2-5; TRBD1 might be the D (6 bases). The end of the DNA aligns better with TRBJ2-7, so the J call may be wrong. CDR3 protein: CASSLGQGKYEQYF. CDR3 nucleotide sequence: TGTGCCAGCAGCTTGGGGCAGGGGAAGTACGAGCAGTACTTC.